This TCR beta chain was sequenced in a study of T cell responses to AZD1222 COVID-19 vaccine. The germline V gene encodes CDR1 MNHNY and CDR2 SVGAGI (reference sequence). The V and J ends lost 8 bases and 0 bases respectively, with 11 bases between them. This CDR3 is 13 amino acids long. Profiled with immunoSEQ multiplex PCR; TCRdb holds only in-frame clones, not every one. The sample includes about 180,000 clones, 80% to 90% of them seen just once. As to this clone: Its target is not known.

Study results and limitations: Reportedly, nearly half of unique spike TCRs recognized epitopes outside B.1.351/B.1.1.7 mutations. Two AZD1222 doses significantly raised spike-specific TCR breadth and depth over controls. Every sample of the repertoires postdated the peak T cell response. Most donors were white British and more were female, and clonal diversity was possibly underestimated.

Sample: peripheral blood, taken on day 0 of AZD1222 vaccination. This receptor was obtained from an adult in good health. The V gene is TRBV6-6, the J gene TRBJ2-7; the D gene is possibly TRBD1 (5 bases). CDR3 amino acids: CASGPGISYEQYF. DNA of the CDR3: TGTGCCAGCGGCCCAGGGATCTCCTACGAGCAGTACTTC.